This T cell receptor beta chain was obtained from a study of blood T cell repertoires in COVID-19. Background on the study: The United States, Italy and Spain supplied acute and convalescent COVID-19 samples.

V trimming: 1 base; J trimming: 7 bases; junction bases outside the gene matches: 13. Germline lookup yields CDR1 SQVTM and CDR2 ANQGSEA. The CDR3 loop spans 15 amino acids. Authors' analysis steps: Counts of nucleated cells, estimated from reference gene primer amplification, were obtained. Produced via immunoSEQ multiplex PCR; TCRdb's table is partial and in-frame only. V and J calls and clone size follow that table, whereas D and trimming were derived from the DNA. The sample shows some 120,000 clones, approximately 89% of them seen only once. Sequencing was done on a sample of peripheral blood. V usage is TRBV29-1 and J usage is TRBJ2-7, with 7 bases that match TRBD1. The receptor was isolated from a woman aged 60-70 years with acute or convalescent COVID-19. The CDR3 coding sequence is TGCAGCGTTGAAGGGTCAGGACAGGACCTCCTAGAGCAGTACTTC. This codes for CSVEGSGQDLLEQYF.